This entry describes one TCR beta chain. The data belong to a study of blood T cell repertoires in COVID-19. Study-level information: Sources were T cells, B-cell-depleted T cells, or PBMCs; the material itself was cDNA or gDNA.

In the source study's methods: Reference gene primers were amplified, and this amplification served to estimate nucleated cell counts. This table comes from immunoSEQ multiplex PCR, and its TCRdb copy is limited to in-frame clones, with some not included. V, J and clone size are taken as reported in that table, and D and trimming were inferred from the DNA itself. The sample lists 73,000 or so clones; about 91% were seen once. This CDR3 comprises 14 residues. Per the germline V gene, CDR1 is SGDLS and CDR2 is YYNGEE. V lost 4 bases and J lost 10, with 18 bases in between. What was sequenced was peripheral blood. The sequence derives from a human donor with active COVID-19. The donor label of this sample is uncertain. This chain uses TRBV9 with TRBJ2-1, with TRBD2 as a possible D gene (6 bases). The CDR3 sequence: CASSPAFASVEQFF. The CDR3 nucleotides are TGTGCCAGCAGCCCCGCCTTCGCTAGCGTCGAGCAGTTCTTC.